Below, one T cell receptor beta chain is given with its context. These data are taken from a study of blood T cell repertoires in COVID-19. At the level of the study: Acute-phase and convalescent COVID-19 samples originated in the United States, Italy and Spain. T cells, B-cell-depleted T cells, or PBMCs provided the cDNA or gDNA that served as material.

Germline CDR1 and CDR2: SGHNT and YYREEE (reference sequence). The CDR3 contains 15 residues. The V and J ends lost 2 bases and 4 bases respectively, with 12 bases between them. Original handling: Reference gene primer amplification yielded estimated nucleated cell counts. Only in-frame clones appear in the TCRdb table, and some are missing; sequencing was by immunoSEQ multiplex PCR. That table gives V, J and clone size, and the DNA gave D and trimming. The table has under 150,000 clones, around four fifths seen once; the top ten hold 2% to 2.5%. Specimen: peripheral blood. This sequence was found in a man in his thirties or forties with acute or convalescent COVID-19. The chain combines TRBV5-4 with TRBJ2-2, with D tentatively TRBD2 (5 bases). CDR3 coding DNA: TGTGCCAGCAGCTTCGGACTGCGAGGCACCGGGGAGCTGTTTTTT. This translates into CASSFGLRGTGELFF.